These T cell receptor beta chains were read from a single sample in a study of response to subunit inactivated influenza vaccine. TCRdb re-analysed the RT-PCR reads in MiXCR, keeping a single row per CDR3 protein. The table has about 780,000 distinct CDR3 sequences, about a fifth seen once; the top ten hold about 11%. Here the sequenced sample was PBMCs from blood, taken 5 days after vaccination. These receptors were collected from a man over 45 who received an inactivated influenza vaccine. CDR3s include the opening cysteine and the closing phenylalanine or tryptophan. The D gene is left open where the match is weak. Expanded clones are given a class, and other clones once, few, many or no size at all.

v_gene: TRBV4-2; j_gene: TRBJ1-5; d_gene: -; abundance: -; CDR3aa: CASSQDRGRGQPQHF; CDR3nt: TGTGCCAGCAGCCAAGATAGAGGGCGTGGTCAGCCCCAGCATTTT
v_gene: TRBV18; j_gene: TRBJ2-3; d_gene: -; abundance: -; CDR3aa: CASSLQGLGTDTQYF; CDR3nt: TGTGCCAGCTCACTACAAGGACTTGGCACAGATACGCAGTATTTT
v_gene: TRBV6-2/TRBV6-3; j_gene: TRBJ1-1; d_gene: TRBD1; abundance: -; CDR3aa: CASSYSGQGDANTEAFF; CDR3nt: TGTGCCAGCAGTTACTCCGGCCAGGGGGATGCGAACACTGAAGCTTTCTTT
v_gene: TRBV20-1; j_gene: TRBJ2-1; d_gene: -; abundance: few; CDR3aa: CSAPEGSGYNEQFF; CDR3nt: TGCAGTGCTCCCGAAGGGTCGGGGTACAATGAGCAGTTCTTC
v_gene: TRBV6-1; j_gene: TRBJ2-2; d_gene: -; abundance: -; CDR3aa: CASSEASRQYTGELFF; CDR3nt: TGTGCCAGCAGTGAAGCCTCCCGACAGTATACCGGGGAGCTGTTTTTT
v_gene: TRBV20-1; j_gene: TRBJ2-7; d_gene: -; abundance: -; CDR3aa: CSARGAQGWEQYF; CDR3nt: TGCAGTGCCAGAGGGGCCCAGGGATGGGAGCAGTACTTC
v_gene: TRBV6-5; j_gene: TRBJ2-7; d_gene: -; abundance: -; CDR3aa: CASSWGMNYYEQYF; CDR3nt: TGTGCCAGCAGTTGGGGAATGAACTATTACGAGCAGTACTTC
v_gene: TRBV9; j_gene: TRBJ1-6; d_gene: -; abundance: -; CDR3aa: CASSSRDLGHSPLHF; CDR3nt: TGTGCCAGCAGCTCCCGGGACCTCGGGCATTCACCCCTCCACTTT
v_gene: TRBV10-3; j_gene: TRBJ1-3; d_gene: -; abundance: few; CDR3aa: CAISGGGENPGNTIYF; CDR3nt: TGTGCCATCAGCGGCGGTGGGGAAAACCCTGGAAACACCATATATTTT
v_gene: TRBV28; j_gene: TRBJ2-2; d_gene: TRBD2; abundance: many; CDR3aa: CASSFSGGASGELFF; CDR3nt: TGTGCCAGCAGTTTTAGCGGGGGGGCCTCCGGGGAGCTGTTTTTT
v_gene: TRBV7-2; j_gene: TRBJ2-7; d_gene: TRBD1; abundance: few; CDR3aa: CASSLSPTGTDTYEQYF; CDR3nt: TGTGCCAGCAGCTTATCCCCCACCGGGACAGACACCTACGAGCAGTACTTC
v_gene: TRBV10-3; j_gene: TRBJ2-1; d_gene: -; abundance: few; CDR3aa: CALGGGNEQFF; CDR3nt: TGTGCCCTGGGAGGAGGCAATGAGCAGTTCTTC
v_gene: TRBV12-3/TRBV12-4; j_gene: TRBJ1-1; d_gene: -; abundance: many; CDR3aa: CASGGLRRTEAFF; CDR3nt: TGTGCCAGCGGCGGACTCCGGAGGACTGAAGCTTTCTTT
v_gene: TRBV7-6; j_gene: TRBJ2-7; d_gene: TRBD2; abundance: -; CDR3aa: CASSPGRLAGTYEQYF; CDR3nt: TGTGCCAGCAGCCCGGGACGACTAGCGGGTACCTACGAGCAGTACTTC
v_gene: TRBV7-9; j_gene: TRBJ1-1; d_gene: -; abundance: -; CDR3aa: CASSQEGRSTEAFF; CDR3nt: TGTGCCAGCAGCCAGGAGGGTAGGAGTACTGAAGCTTTCTTT
v_gene: TRBV4-3; j_gene: TRBJ2-2; d_gene: -; abundance: few; CDR3aa: CASSQGVAGNTGELFF; CDR3nt: TGCGCCAGCAGCCAAGGAGTGGCAGGGAACACCGGGGAGCTGTTTTTT
v_gene: TRBV10-3; j_gene: TRBJ2-3; d_gene: TRBD2; abundance: -; CDR3aa: CAISPYSGRGTDTQYF; CDR3nt: TGTGCCATCAGTCCCTACAGCGGGAGGGGCACAGATACGCAGTATTTT
v_gene: TRBV29-1; j_gene: TRBJ2-1; d_gene: TRBD2; abundance: many; CDR3aa: CSVALGLAENNEQFF; CDR3nt: TGCAGCGTTGCCCTGGGACTAGCGGAGAACAATGAGCAGTTCTTC
v_gene: TRBV5-6; j_gene: TRBJ2-7; d_gene: TRBD1; abundance: few; CDR3aa: CATGQGAYEQYF; CDR3nt: TGTGCCACCGGACAGGGGGCCTACGAGCAGTACTTC
v_gene: TRBV20-1; j_gene: TRBJ2-7; d_gene: -; abundance: few; CDR3aa: CSASSVIASTYEQYF; CDR3nt: TGCAGTGCTAGTTCCGTGATAGCGTCGACCTACGAGCAGTACTTC
v_gene: TRBV12-3/TRBV12-4; j_gene: TRBJ1-5; d_gene: -; abundance: few; CDR3aa: CASSIGQSNQPQHF; CDR3nt: TGTGCCAGCAGTATCGGACAGAGCAATCAGCCCCAGCATTTT
v_gene: TRBV7-8; j_gene: TRBJ2-1; d_gene: TRBD2; abundance: few; CDR3aa: CASSLGISGSFNEQFF; CDR3nt: TGTGCCAGCAGCTTAGGTATTAGCGGGAGTTTCAATGAGCAGTTCTTC
v_gene: TRBV6-1; j_gene: TRBJ2-7; d_gene: -; abundance: -; CDR3aa: CASSPSPNSYEQYF; CDR3nt: TGTGCCAGCAGCCCCTCACCAAATTCCTACGAGCAGTACTTC
v_gene: TRBV3-1; j_gene: TRBJ2-1; d_gene: -; abundance: few; CDR3aa: CASSQDGLSSYNEQFF; CDR3nt: TGTGCCAGCAGCCAAGACGGGCTGAGCTCCTACAATGAGCAGTTCTTC
v_gene: TRBV12-3/TRBV12-4; j_gene: TRBJ2-3; d_gene: TRBD2; abundance: many; CDR3aa: CASSPRLAGGLDTQYF; CDR3nt: TGTGCCAGCAGTCCACGGCTAGCGGGAGGTCTAGATACGCAGTATTTT
v_gene: TRBV27; j_gene: TRBJ2-6; d_gene: -; abundance: many; CDR3aa: CASSVTGIIGANVLTF; CDR3nt: TGTGCCAGCAGCGTGACAGGAATTATAGGGGCCAACGTCCTGACTTTC
v_gene: TRBV20-1; j_gene: TRBJ2-5; d_gene: -; abundance: few; CDR3aa: CSARAGVGETQYF; CDR3nt: TGCAGTGCTAGAGCGGGAGTGGGAGAGACCCAGTACTTC
v_gene: TRBV7-2; j_gene: TRBJ2-1; d_gene: TRBD2; abundance: -; CDR3aa: CASSLVGSGGGNEQFF; CDR3nt: TGTGCCAGCAGCTTAGTTGGTAGCGGGGGAGGCAATGAGCAGTTCTTC
v_gene: TRBV6-1; j_gene: TRBJ1-4; d_gene: -; abundance: -; CDR3aa: CASRGLFLNEKLFF; CDR3nt: TGTGCCAGCAGGGGACTTTTCCTTAATGAAAAACTGTTTTTT
v_gene: TRBV20-1; j_gene: TRBJ1-6; d_gene: -; abundance: -; CDR3aa: CSARDRRVYYNSPLHF; CDR3nt: TGCAGTGCTAGAGATCGGAGGGTCTACTATAATTCACCCCTCCACTTT
v_gene: TRBV30; j_gene: TRBJ2-7; d_gene: -; abundance: -; CDR3aa: CAWTRQGYEQYF; CDR3nt: TGTGCCTGGACTCGTCAGGGCTACGAGCAGTACTTC
v_gene: TRBV12-3/TRBV12-4; j_gene: TRBJ2-7; d_gene: -; abundance: few; CDR3aa: CASSFWRTPYEQYF; CDR3nt: TGTGCCAGCAGTTTTTGGCGGACCCCCTACGAGCAGTACTTC